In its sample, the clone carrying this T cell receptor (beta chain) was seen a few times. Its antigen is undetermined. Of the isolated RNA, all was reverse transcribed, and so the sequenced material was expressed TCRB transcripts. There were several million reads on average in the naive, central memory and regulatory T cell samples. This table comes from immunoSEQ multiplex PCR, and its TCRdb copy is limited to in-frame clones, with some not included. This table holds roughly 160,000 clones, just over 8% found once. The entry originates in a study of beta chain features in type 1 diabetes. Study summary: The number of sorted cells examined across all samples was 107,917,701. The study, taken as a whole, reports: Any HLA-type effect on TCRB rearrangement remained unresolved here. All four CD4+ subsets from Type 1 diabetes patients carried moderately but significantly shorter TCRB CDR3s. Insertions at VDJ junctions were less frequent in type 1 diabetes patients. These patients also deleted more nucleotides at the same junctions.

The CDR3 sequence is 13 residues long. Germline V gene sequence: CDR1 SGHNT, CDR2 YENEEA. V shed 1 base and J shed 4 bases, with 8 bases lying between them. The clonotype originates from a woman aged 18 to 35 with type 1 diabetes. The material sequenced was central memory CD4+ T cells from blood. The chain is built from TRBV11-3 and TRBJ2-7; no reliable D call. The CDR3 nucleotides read TGTGCCAGCAGCTTAGGGTCGCAGTACGAGCAGTACTTC. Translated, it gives CASSLGSQYEQYF.